This TCR beta chain was found in a study of T-cell memory formation after mild COVID-19. This clonotype was detected only a few times. TCRdb itself ran the 5' RACE reads through MiXCR, one entry per CDR3 protein. The sample has approximately 290,000 distinct CDR3 sequences; approximately 19% are singletons. CDR1 is MNHEY, CDR2 SVGAGI, per germline. V was trimmed by 3 bases and J by 3 bases, leaving 18 bases between them. CDR3 length: 16 amino acids. The rearrangement links TRBV6-5 to TRBJ2-7, with a tentative D call TRBD1 (6 bases). Sequenced: PBMCs or a T cell subset sorted from them (not recorded which). The origin of this receptor is a young man who had mild COVID-19 (a few samples of this study predate the infection). Cell type and time point are not known. The CDR3 loop is CASSYLGQSPVYEQYF. CDR3 nucleotide sequence: TGTGCCAGCAGTTATCTCGGACAGAGCCCTGTCTACGAGCAGTACTTC.